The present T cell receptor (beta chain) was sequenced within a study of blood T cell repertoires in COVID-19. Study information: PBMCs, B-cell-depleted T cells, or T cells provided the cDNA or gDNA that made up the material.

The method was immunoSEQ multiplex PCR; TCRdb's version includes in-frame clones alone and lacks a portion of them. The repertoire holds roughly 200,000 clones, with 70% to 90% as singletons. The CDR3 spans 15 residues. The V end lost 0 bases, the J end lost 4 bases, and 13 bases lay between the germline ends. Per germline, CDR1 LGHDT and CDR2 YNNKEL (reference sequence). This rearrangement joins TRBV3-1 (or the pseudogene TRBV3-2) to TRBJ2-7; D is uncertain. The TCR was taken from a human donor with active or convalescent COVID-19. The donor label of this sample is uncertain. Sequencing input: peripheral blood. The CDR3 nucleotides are TGTGCCAGCAGCCAAGATCTCCCCCCACATTACGAGCAGTACTTC. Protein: CASSQDLPPHYEQYF.